Listed below are T cell receptor beta chains from one sample, sequenced in a study of early T cells in non-severe SARS-CoV-2 infection. Each CDR3 protein is one row after TCRdb ran MiXCR on the 5' RACE reads. The sample includes more than 65,000 distinct CDR3 sequences, about 13% of them seen just once. Sample: whole blood. These receptors all stem from an adult who was a healthcare worker with PCR-confirmed SARS-CoV-2 infection or an uninfected control (not recorded which). Each CDR3 is given with its conserved first and last residue. The D gene is left open where the match is weak. The size entry is marked missing in some rows and otherwise reads once, few, many or a size class.

j_call cdr3_length clone_size d_call v_call cdr3_nt cdr3_aa
TRBJ2-1 15 few TRBD1 TRBV3-1 TGTGCCAGCAGCCAACGACAGGGGTTGATCAATGAGCAGTTCTTC CASSQRQGLINEQFF
TRBJ2-7 14 NA NA TRBV7-9 TGTGCCAGCAGCTTAGTGCTGGGTCCCAACGAGCAGTACTTC CASSLVLGPNEQYF
TRBJ2-7 10 many NA TRBV6-2/TRBV6-3 TGTGCCAGCGGGCATTACGAGCAGTACTTC CASGHYEQYF
TRBJ1-2 15 many NA TRBV7-9 TGTGCCAGCAGCTTAAAAGTCGGACAGACAGATGGCTACACCTTC CASSLKVGQTDGYTF
TRBJ2-7 12 few NA TRBV7-2 TGTGCCAGCAGCACAGTGTCCTACGAGCAGTACTTC CASSTVSYEQYF
TRBJ2-2 14 many TRBD2 TRBV6-2/TRBV6-3 TGTGCCAGCAGGCGGGAGATTCTCACCGGGGAGCTGTTTTTT CASRREILTGELFF
TRBJ1-4 17 few TRBD1 TRBV5-1 TGCGCCAGCAGCCCGGCCTCGGACAGGGCCTTTAATGAAAAACTGTTTTTT CASSPASDRAFNEKLFF
TRBJ2-2 14 NA NA TRBV18 TGTGCCAGCTCATTGGACCAAAACACCGGGGAGCTGTTTTTT CASSLDQNTGELFF
TRBJ2-7 14 many TRBD1 TRBV7-8 TGTGCCAGCAGCCTGGGACAGGGGGCTTGGGAGCAGTACTTC CASSLGQGAWEQYF
TRBJ1-1 11 few TRBD1 TRBV29-1 TGCAGCGCCCGACAGGGCCCTGAAGCTTTCTTT CSARQGPEAFF
TRBJ1-1 17 few NA TRBV18 TGTGCCAGCTCACACACTTCTATTGGGCAGGGAAAGACTGAAGCTTTCTTT CASSHTSIGQGKTEAFF
TRBJ1-6 14 many TRBD1 TRBV3-1 TGTGCCAGGGGACAGGTCGTCTATAATTCACCCCTCCACTTT CARGQVVYNSPLHF
TRBJ2-2 16 many NA TRBV4-1 TGCGCCAGCAGCCAAGATGCGGGGAGATACACCGGGGAGCTGTTTTTT CASSQDAGRYTGELFF
TRBJ2-7 12 few NA TRBV29-1 TGCAGCGTTGTTGTGAGCGACTACGAGCAGTACTTC CSVVVSDYEQYF
TRBJ2-3 14 NA NA TRBV29-1 TGCAGCGTGCTCAGGTCCCTTAGCACAGATACGCAGTATTTT CSVLRSLSTDTQYF
TRBJ2-7 13 NA NA TRBV11-2 TGTGCCAGCAGCTTGGACCGTCTGGACGAGCAGTACTTC CASSLDRLDEQYF